A single sample is the source of the 16 T cell receptor beta chains below, sequenced in a study of T cell repertoires in cytomegalovirus infection. One entry per CDR3 protein results from TCRdb running MiXCR on the reads. The sample holds 600,000 to 700,000 distinct CDR3 sequences, around a third seen once. Their specific antigens are unknown. The material was cultured PBMCs, obtained from culture after CMV antigen stimulation. The receptors come from a human donor in good health (CMV status not recorded). Some clones in this sample may be carry-over from other donors' samples.

This chain uses TRBV28 with TRBJ2-1, with 8 bases lining up with TRBD2. The CDR3 length is 16 residues. Trimming at V came to 6 bases and at J to 0 bases, leaving 7 bases not matched to a gene. Per germline, CDR1 MDHEN and CDR2 SYDVKM. This CDR3 reads CASRSGGPSSYNEQFF. In DNA, the CDR3 is TGTGCCAGCAGGTCGGGGGGGCCGAGCTCCTACAATGAGCAGTTCTTC.

This rearrangement joins TRBV12-3 or TRBV12-4 to TRBJ2-1; 10 bases align to TRBD2. V lost 4 bases and J lost 4; bases outside the gene matches: 7. The CDR3 contains 16 residues. CDR3 nucleotide sequence: TGTGCCAGCAGTTCGTACCTAGCGGGAGCGTACAATGAGCAGTTCTTC. Translation gives CASSSYLAGAYNEQFF.

This chain links TRBV27 with TRBJ2-5; 14 bases agree with TRBD2. CDR1 is MNHEY, CDR2 SMNVEV, per germline (reference sequence). J lost 4 bases, V lost 4 bases, and 17 bases had no gene match. The CDR3 consists of 20 residues. The CDR3 DNA reads TGTGCCAGCAGTTCCCTTGCCAGGGGACTAGCGGGGGCCTCGAGAGAGACCCAGTACTTC. Translation gives CASSSLARGLAGASRETQYF.

The chain's CDR3 is CASSPRLGGTYEQYF. CDR3 nucleotide sequence: TGCGCCAGCAGCCCCCGACTAGGTGGGACCTACGAGCAGTACTTC. The chain couples TRBV4-1 to TRBJ2-7, with D possibly matching TRBD2 (6 bases). Germline V lookup: CDR1 MGHRA, CDR2 YSYEKL. The V end was cut by 4 bases, the J end by 2 bases, with 15 bases between. The length of the CDR3 is 15 residues.

This clonotype was counted many times. The chain couples TRBV7-2 to TRBJ2-7; D may be TRBD2 (7 bases). The CDR3 is 14 amino acids. Germline V lookup: CDR1 SGHTA, CDR2 FQGNSA. V dropped 1 base and J dropped 2 bases, with 9 bases sitting between them. CDR3 sequence (DNA): TGTGCCAGCAGCTTAGAAGGGGGGGCCTACGAGCAGTACTTC. This gives the protein CASSLEGGAYEQYF.

This rearrangement joins TRBV7-2 to TRBJ2-5; no definite D call. V was cut by 4 bases and J by 5 bases, with 11 bases left in between. The CDR3 consists of 13 residues. The germline gives CDR1 SGHTA, CDR2 FQGNSA. CDR3 loop: CASSYRTWETQYF. The CDR3 DNA is TGTGCCAGCAGCTACCGAACATGGGAGACCCAGTACTTC.

The chain joins TRBV7-6 to TRBJ2-5, with 13 bases that match TRBD2. V lost 5 bases to trimming and J lost 4 bases; unmatched junction nucleotides: 7. Per the germline V gene, CDR1 is SGHVS and CDR2 is FNYEAQ. The CDR3 contains 16 residues. CDR3 sequence: CASSRTSGGARETQYF. Written as DNA, the CDR3 is TGTGCCAGCAGCCGTACTAGCGGGGGGGCCAGAGAGACCCAGTACTTC.

This clonotype was observed a few times. This chain links TRBV10-3 with TRBJ1-5; D unresolved. In germline, CDR1 is ENHRY, CDR2 SYGVKD. V lost 0 bases and J lost 4, with 16 bases in between. The length of the CDR3 is 17 residues. The CDR3 nucleotides read TGTGCCATCAGTGAGTCGAAAGGTCCGACACAGAATCAGCCCCAGCATTTT. Translated, it gives CAISESKGPTQNQPQHF.

A few counts support this clonotype. The chain has TRBV20-1 and TRBJ2-2; tentatively, D is TRBD1 (6 bases). The CDR3 runs 15 residues. With 0 bases removed from V and 5 bases from J, the gap between germline ends came to 13 bases. Germline CDR1 DFQATT, CDR2 SNEGSKA (reference sequence). DNA of the CDR3: TGCAGTGCTAGAGATTTCTCAGGGGTGACCGGGGAGCTGTTTTTT. Translation: CSARDFSGVTGELFF.

This clonotype showed up just a few times. The rearrangement joins TRBV11-2 to TRBJ2-1; the D is unclear. Trimming took 5 bases from V and 15 from J, leaving 11 bases between them. The CDR3 has 10 amino acids. Germline lookup yields CDR1 SGHAT and CDR2 FQNNGV. CDR3 DNA sequence: TGTGCCAGCAGCCAATCGCTAGTGTTCTTC. Amino acid sequence: CASSQSLVFF. The full variable domain, rest sourced from reference TRBV11-2 and TRBJ2-1, is EAGVAQSPRYKIIEKRQSVAFWCNPISGHATLYWYQQILGQGPKLLIQFQNNGVVDDSQLPKDRFSAERLKGVDSTLKIQPAKLEDSAVYLCASSQSLVFFGPGTRLTVL.

This clonotype turned up a few times. The chain combines TRBV12-3 or TRBV12-4 with TRBJ2-5; D might be TRBD1 (5 bases). V was shortened by 3 bases and J by 5 bases, with 13 bases between the two germline ends. The CDR3 runs 14 residues. As DNA, the CDR3 is TGTGCCAGCAGTTTGTGGGGCGCGTTGGAGACCCAGTACTTC. Its protein product is CASSLWGALETQYF.

V and J are TRBV7-8 and TRBJ2-2, with D possibly matching TRBD1 (6 bases). CDR1 is SGHVS and CDR2 is FQNEAQ in the germline V gene. V lost 2 bases, J lost 6 bases, and 13 bases lay in between. This CDR3 is 15 amino acids long. The CDR3 here is CASSLRGNVAGELFF. CDR3 sequence (DNA): TGTGCCAGCAGCTTAAGGGGGAACGTAGCCGGGGAGCTGTTTTTT.

The CDR3 here is CASSRGQPYEQYF. The CDR3 DNA reads TGTGCCAGCAGTCGAGGACAGCCCTACGAGCAGTACTTC. V usage is TRBV6-1 and J usage is TRBJ2-7, with D tentatively TRBD1 (6 bases). The CDR3 runs 13 residues. Germline V gene sequence: CDR1 MNHNS, CDR2 SASEGT. With 5 bases removed from V and 2 bases from J, the gap between germline ends came to 10 bases.

Only one count was recorded for this clonotype. The V call is TRBV6-2 or TRBV6-3, the J call TRBJ2-7; 7 bases fit TRBD1. Per the germline V gene, CDR1 is MNHEY and CDR2 is SVGEGT. This CDR3 comprises 15 residues. V shed 0 bases and J 6 bases; nucleotides not matched to a gene: 8. The CDR3: CASSYSRQGIGEQYF. DNA for the CDR3: TGTGCCAGCAGTTACTCGAGACAGGGAATCGGCGAGCAGTACTTC.

This clonotype was observed a handful of times. The J gene is TRBJ2-2, the V gene TRBV7-9; D ambiguous. Germline V gene lookup returns CDR1 SEHNR and CDR2 FQNEAQ (reference sequence). The length of the CDR3 is 12 residues. Trimming shortened V by 4 bases and J by 6 bases, and 6 bases separated the two germline ends. CDR3 in DNA: TGTGCCAGCAGCTCCCAACCCGGGGAGCTGTTTTTT. Translation gives CASSSQPGELFF.

This clonotype showed up just a few times. The gene calls are TRBV28 and TRBJ2-1; maybe TRBD1 (5 bases). The CDR3 consists of 17 residues. Germline V lookup: CDR1 MDHEN, CDR2 SYDVKM. Trimming stripped 3 bases from V and 5 bases from J, with 20 bases between. The CDR3 DNA is TGTGCCAGCAGTTTCGGATATCGTCTTGACAGACACAATGAGCAGTTCTTC. Amino acids: CASSFGYRLDRHNEQFF. The full variable domain, completed using reference TRBV28 and TRBJ2-1, is DVKVTQSSRYLVKRTGEKVFLECVQDMDHENMFWYRQDPGLGLRLIYFSYDVKMKEKGDIPEGYSVSREKKERFSLILESASTNQTSMYLCASSFGYRLDRHNEQFFGPGTRLTVL.